The 21 T cell receptor beta chains below come from one sample, sequenced in a study of TIL therapy for anti-PD-1-resistant metastatic lung cancer. The libraries were made with immunoSEQ v3. Here immunoSEQ multiplex PCR was the method, and the copy in TCRdb shows in-frame clones only, minus some. The sample yields tens of thousands of clones, just under 75% seen once. Time point noted: pre-treatment sample, taken before nivolumab and TIL therapy. The tumor samples were excised metastases, mostly pleural nodules or supraclavicular lymph nodes. Source: tumor tissue, taken at baseline. The receptors stem from a person between 30 and 80 years old with non-small cell lung cancer.

The chain couples TRBV9 to TRBJ1-6, with TRBD1 identical over 11 bases. Germline trimming cut 4 bases from V and 9 bases from J; bases unmatched to any gene: 15. The CDR3 has 18 residues. From germline, CDR1 is SGDLS and CDR2 YYNGEE. CDR3 loop: CASSLNPSGQGAGSPLHF. CDR3 sequence (DNA): TGTGCCAGCAGCCTCAATCCCTCAGGACAGGGGGCAGGTTCACCCCTCCACTTT.

This clone was counted only a few times. This chain joins TRBV7-9 and TRBJ1-2; D not certain. Deletions cut 4 bases from V and 2 bases from J, with 17 bases between. Looked up from germline, CDR1 is SEHNR and CDR2 is FQNEAQ (reference sequence). The CDR3 runs to 16 residues. CDR3 nucleotide sequence: TGTGCCAGCAGCTCTAATTATTCGCCGCGCAACTATGGCTACACCTTC. Amino acids: CASSSNYSPRNYGYTF.

The chain carries TRBV6-5 and TRBJ2-7, with D maybe TRBD1 (5 bases). Trimming shortened V by 5 bases and J by 6 bases, and 14 bases separated the two germline ends. The CDR3 length is 13 residues. From germline, CDR1 is MNHEY and CDR2 SVGAGI. CDR3 DNA sequence: TGTGCCAGCAGTCTCCCGGGCAGGGTCGAGCAGTACTTC. Translated: CASSLPGRVEQYF.

The CDR3 here is CASSLNLGETQYF. The CDR3 bases are TGCGCCAGCAGCCTCAACTTGGGGGAGACCCAGTACTTC. This chain links TRBV10-1 with TRBJ2-5; D remains ambiguous. The CDR3 runs 13 residues. V was clipped by 6 bases and J by 5 bases, with 13 bases between them. Germline V gives CDR1 WNHNN, CDR2 SYGVQD (reference sequence).

The chain combines TRBV27 with TRBJ2-7, with 10 positions matching TRBD1. Trimming at V came to 6 bases and at J to 7 bases, leaving 15 bases not matched to a gene. Germline loops: CDR1 MNHEY, CDR2 SMNVEV (reference sequence). The CDR3 loop spans 16 amino acids. CDR3 sequence: CASRGSPGQGSQEQYF. In nucleotides, the CDR3 is TGTGCCAGCAGAGGCTCCCCGGGACAGGGGTCGCAGGAGCAGTACTTC.

The chain has TRBV19 and TRBJ2-7; 13 nucleotides line up with TRBD2. Germline lookup yields CDR1 LNHDA and CDR2 SQIVND (reference sequence). The CDR3 is 14 residues long. V lost 7 bases and J lost 8; bases outside the gene matches: 8. In DNA, the CDR3 is TGTGCCAGTACGCCGACTAGCGGGGGGTCCCAGCAGTACTTC. This encodes CASTPTSGGSQQYF.

This sequence joins TRBV19 and TRBJ2-6, with 7 positions matching TRBD1. The junction had 6 bases not matched to a gene; V was cut back by 7 bases and J by 0 bases. CDR1 and CDR2 from the germline V gene are LNHDA and SQIVND (reference sequence). The CDR3 consists of 16 residues. The CDR3 spells CASKNRDSSGANVLTF. CDR3 sequence (DNA): TGTGCCAGTAAGAACAGGGACAGCTCTGGGGCCAACGTCCTGACTTTC.

The chain combines TRBV6-5 with TRBJ1-2, with TRBD1 matching 9 bases. The CDR3 contains 16 residues. V shed 0 bases, J shed 4 bases, and the junction held 6 bases outside the gene matches. In germline, CDR1 is MNHEY, CDR2 SVGAGI. For the CDR3, the DNA is TGTGCCAGCAGTTACTCAAGGACAGGGGCAGGCTATGGCTACACCTTC. It is translated as CASSYSRTGAGYGYTF.

V and J are TRBV19 and TRBJ2-4, with D perhaps being TRBD1 or TRBD2 (5 bases each). CDR1 and CDR2 (germline): LNHDA, SQIVND (reference sequence). The CDR3 runs 15 residues. V shed 5 bases and J shed 1 base, with 12 bases lying between them. CDR3 sequence reads: CASSPKGDAKNIQYF. DNA of the CDR3: TGTGCCAGTAGTCCCAAAGGGGACGCCAAAAACATTCAGTACTTC. The full variable domain, its missing parts supplied by reference TRBV19 and TRBJ2-4, is DGGITQSPKYLFRKEGQNVTLSCEQNLNHDAMYWYRQDPGQGLRLIYYSQIVNDFQKGDIAEGYSVSREKKESFPLTVTSAQKNPTAFYLCASSPKGDAKNIQYFGAGTRLSVL.

The V and J genes are TRBV6-4 and TRBJ1-5; 9 bases are a match to TRBD1. Germline lookup yields CDR1 MRHNA and CDR2 SNTAGT. V gave up 4 bases and J gave up 6 bases; unmatched junction bases: 7. The CDR3 extends over 15 amino acids. CDR3 region: CASSVWTGAAQPQHF. CDR3 DNA: TGTGCCAGCAGTGTATGGACAGGGGCGGCTCAGCCCCAGCATTTT.

This chain uses TRBV15 with TRBJ1-4; D ambiguous. The CDR3 covers 16 residues. The germline gives CDR1 LNHNV, CDR2 YYDKDF (reference sequence). The germline V and J ends were trimmed by 1 base and 0 bases, with 9 bases remaining between them. The CDR3 DNA follows: TGTGCCACCAGCAGAGCCTCGAGGTCAACTAATGAAAAACTGTTTTTT. Protein: CATSRASRSTNEKLFF. The full variable domain, with the rest looked up from reference TRBV15 and TRBJ1-4, is DAMVIQNPRYQVTQFGKPVTLSCSQTLNHNVMYWYQQKSSQAPKLLFHYYDKDFNNEADTPDNFQSRRPNTSFCFLDIRSPGLGDTAMYLCATSRASRSTNEKLFFGSGTQLSVL.

The sample holds a few counts of this clone. J is TRBJ2-5 and V is TRBV6-5, with TRBD2 identical over 15 bases. CDR3 length equals 15 residues. Germline V gene lookup returns CDR1 MNHEY and CDR2 SVGAGI. The trim removed 4 bases at V and 5 bases at J, leaving 2 bases unmatched. The chain's CDR3 is CASSWTSGGAETQYF. In DNA, the CDR3 is TGTGCCAGCAGTTGGACTAGCGGGGGGGCGGAGACCCAGTACTTC.

V and J are TRBV6-4 and TRBJ2-1; weak D call: TRBD2 (7 bases). V dropped 3 bases and J dropped 4 bases, with 13 bases sitting between them. In germline, CDR1 is MRHNA, CDR2 SNTAGT. CDR3 length: 15 amino acids. DNA for the CDR3: TGTGCCAGCAGTGAAGGGGGGGAACGGTACAATGAGCAGTTCTTC. It specifies CASSEGGERYNEQFF.

The genes are TRBV30 and TRBJ2-3; unclear D gene. CDR1 and CDR2 from the germline V gene are GTSNPN and SVGIG (reference sequence). The CDR3 is 13 residues long. V lost 0 bases to trimming and J lost 2 bases, with 6 bases between them. CDR3 DNA: TGTGCCTGGAGTGTACCTAACACAGATACGCAGTATTTT. Translated, it gives CAWSVPNTDTQYF.

This clone was counted between two and nine times. The rearrangement links TRBV21-1 to TRBJ2-2; the table's D call, TRBD1, was not checked against the DNA. TRBV21-1 is a pseudogene segment. The CDR3 is 14 amino acids. The CDR3 region has the DNA TGTGCCCGCGGAGGACAGGATGACACCGGGGAGCTGTTTTTT. Protein sequence: CARGGQDDTGELFF.

This rearrangement joins TRBV7-2 to TRBJ2-7, with a weak D call TRBD1 (6 bases). There are 15 residues in the CDR3. Germline V CDR1 and CDR2: SGHTA, FQGNSA. V shed 2 bases and J shed 4 bases, with 15 bases lying between them. CDR3 residues: CASSLYKGVGYEQYF. DNA of the CDR3: TGTGCCAGCAGCTTATATAAGGGGGTCGGGTACGAGCAGTACTTC.

This chain links TRBV6-6 with TRBJ1-2, with D unclear. Trimming pared 5 bases from V and 0 bases from J, leaving 4 bases between. The germline gives CDR1 MNHNY, CDR2 SVGAGI (reference sequence). This CDR3 region has 12 residues. In DNA form, the CDR3 reads TGTGCCAGCAGTCTCCCTAACTATGGCTACACCTTC. Its protein product is CASSLPNYGYTF.

The chain carries TRBV7-2 and TRBJ1-2; 8 nucleotides match TRBD1. This CDR3 region has 14 residues. J was trimmed by 5 bases and V by 1 base; bases with no gene match: 3. The V gene's germline CDR1 is SGHTA and CDR2 FQGNSA. The CDR3 protein is CASSLVGQGYGYTF. In nucleotides, the CDR3 is TGTGCCAGCAGCTTAGTCGGACAGGGATATGGCTACACCTTC.

This clone was observed a few times. This chain links TRBV10-1 with TRBJ1-6, with 7 bases aligning to TRBD1. CDR1 and CDR2 (germline): WNHNN, SYGVQD (reference sequence). The CDR3 is 14 amino acids. The V segment lost 1 base and the J segment 7 bases; nucleotides outside the gene matches: 1. DNA for the CDR3: TGCGCCAGCAGTGAGTACAGGGGCAATTCACCCCTCCACTTT. It codes for CASSEYRGNSPLHF.

Relative to its sample, this clone is medium-sized. The chain recombines TRBV7-2 with TRBJ1-5; D call uncertain. V was cut by 5 bases and J by 3 bases, with 11 bases left in between. Germline V CDR1 and CDR2: SGHTA, FQGNSA. CDR3 length equals 14 residues. The CDR3 loop reads CASSAPGSNQPQHF. In nucleotides, the CDR3 is TGTGCCAGCAGCGCCCCGGGATCCAATCAGCCCCAGCATTTT.

This rearrangement joins TRBV5-1 to TRBJ1-4; a possible D gene is TRBD1 (6 bases). V lost 0 bases to trimming and J lost 7 bases, with 13 bases between them. CDR3 size: 15 residues. In germline, CDR1 is SGHRS, CDR2 YFSETQ. CDR3 region: CASSLEGGRGEKLFF. CDR3 DNA: TGCGCCAGCAGCTTGGAGGGGGGGCGCGGTGAAAAACTGTTTTTT. The full variable domain, rest sourced from reference TRBV5-1 and TRBJ1-4, is KAGVTQTPRYLIKTRGQQVTLSCSPISGHRSVSWYQQTPGQGLQFLFEYFSETQRNKGNFPGRFSGRQFSNSRSEMNVSTLELGDSALYLCASSLEGGRGEKLFFGSGTQLSVL.